This T cell receptor (beta chain) was documented in a study of control samples from healthy donors and cancer patients. Germline assignment: CDR1 MNHEY and CDR2 SVGAGI. V was clipped by 4 bases and J by 0 bases; unmatched bases: 4. The CDR3 spans 16 residues. Assay used: immunoSEQ multiplex PCR; TCRdb lists only in-frame clones, some missing. The sample's table shows roughly 200,000 clones. The chain recombines TRBV6-5 with TRBJ2-3, with TRBD2 identical over 10 bases. Sequencing was carried out using blood. This receptor was identified in a woman in her 30s in good health. The CDR3 bases are TGTGCCAGCAGTTTTGGACTAGCGGAAAGCACAGATACGCAGTATTTT. Translating it yields CASSFGLAESTDTQYF.